Sequencing of this T cell receptor beta chain was carried out in a study of blood T cells in healthy people across ages. This CDR3 region has 15 residues. The V gene's germline CDR1 is SGHAT and CDR2 FQNNGV. After removal of 6 bases from V and 4 bases from J, the junction contained 7 bases not matched to a gene. A second PCR, run for roughly 7 to 11 cycles, used a sample-barcoded 5' primer plus a J-beta primer mix. Each sample provided no less than 2.5 million CDR3-containing paired-end reads. TCRdb processed the 5' RACE reads anew with MiXCR; each CDR3 protein has one entry. This sample carries over 950,000 distinct CDR3 sequences, roughly 51% of them seen once, and the ten largest clones take about a fifth.

Sequenced material: blood. The sequence came from a woman in her sixties in good health. The J gene is TRBJ1-3, the V gene TRBV11-2; 9 bases match TRBD1. The CDR3 region has the DNA TGTGCCAGCAGGGTACAGGGGGCTAAAGGAAACACCATATATTTT. Translating gives CASRVQGAKGNTIYF.